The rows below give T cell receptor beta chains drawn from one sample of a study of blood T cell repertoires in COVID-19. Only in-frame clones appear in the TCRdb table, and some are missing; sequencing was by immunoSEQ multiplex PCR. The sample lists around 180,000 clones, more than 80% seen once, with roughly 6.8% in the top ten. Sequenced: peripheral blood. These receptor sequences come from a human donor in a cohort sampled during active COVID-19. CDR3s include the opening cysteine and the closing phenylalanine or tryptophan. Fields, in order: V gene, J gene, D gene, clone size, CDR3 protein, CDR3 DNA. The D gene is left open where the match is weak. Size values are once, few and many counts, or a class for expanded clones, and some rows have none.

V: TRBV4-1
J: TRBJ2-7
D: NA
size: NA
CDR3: CASSQDQGRSYEQYF
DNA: TGCGCCAGCAGCCAAGATCAGGGGAGATCCTACGAGCAGTACTTC

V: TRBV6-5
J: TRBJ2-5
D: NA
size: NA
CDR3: CASSSGQETQYF
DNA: TGTGCCAGCAGCTCAGGACAGGAGACCCAGTACTTC

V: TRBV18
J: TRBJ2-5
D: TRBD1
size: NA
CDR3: CASSTGVGETQYF
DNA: TGTGCCAGCTCTACAGGGGTTGGAGAGACCCAGTACTTC

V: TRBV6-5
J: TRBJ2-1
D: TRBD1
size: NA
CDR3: CASTPSWDSGNEQFF
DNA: TGTGCCAGCACCCCCTCCTGGGACAGTGGTAATGAGCAGTTCTTC

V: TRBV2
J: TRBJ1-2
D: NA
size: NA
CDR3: CASSGMEGWGYGYTF
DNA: TGTGCCAGCAGTGGTATGGAGGGCTGGGGCTATGGCTACACCTTC

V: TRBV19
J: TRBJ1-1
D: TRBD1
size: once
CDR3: CASTRQGTLNTEAFF
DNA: TGTGCCAGTACTCGACAGGGGACTCTGAACACTGAAGCTTTCTTT

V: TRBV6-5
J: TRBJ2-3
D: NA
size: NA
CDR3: CASHRSSTSTDTQYF
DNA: TGTGCCAGCCACCGGAGTAGCACTAGCACAGATACGCAGTATTTT

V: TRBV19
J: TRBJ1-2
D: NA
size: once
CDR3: CASSMGTPNYGYTF
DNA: TGTGCCAGTAGTATGGGCACACCTAACTATGGCTACACCTTC

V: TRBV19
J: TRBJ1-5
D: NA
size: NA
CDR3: CAGSRGGSPNQPQHF
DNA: TGTGCCGGATCGAGGGGAGGGTCCCCCAATCAGCCCCAGCATTTT

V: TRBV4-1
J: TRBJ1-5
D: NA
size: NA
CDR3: CASSQRRGYGQPQHF
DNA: TGCGCCAGCAGCCAACGAAGGGGGTACGGTCAGCCCCAGCATTTT

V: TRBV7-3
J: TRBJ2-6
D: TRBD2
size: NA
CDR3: CASSLTRRGLFPGANVLTF
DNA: TGTGCCAGCAGCTTAACGCGGCGGGGGTTGTTCCCCGGGGCCAACGTCCTGACTTTC

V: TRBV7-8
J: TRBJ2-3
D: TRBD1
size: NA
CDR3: CASSVTGGRTTDTQYF
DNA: TGTGCCAGCAGCGTGACAGGGGGTAGGACCACAGATACGCAGTATTTT

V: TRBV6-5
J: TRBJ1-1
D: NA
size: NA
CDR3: CASHPSTGSTEAFF
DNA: TGTGCCAGCCACCCCTCTACGGGAAGCACTGAAGCTTTCTTT

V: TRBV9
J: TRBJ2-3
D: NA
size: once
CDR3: CASSVPRAHYGTQYF
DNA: TGTGCCAGCAGCGTACCGCGGGCCCACTACGGTACGCAGTATTTT

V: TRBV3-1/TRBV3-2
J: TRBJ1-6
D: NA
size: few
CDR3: CASSPGESYNSPLHF
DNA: TGTGCCAGCAGCCCGGGTGAATCCTATAATTCACCCCTCCACTTT

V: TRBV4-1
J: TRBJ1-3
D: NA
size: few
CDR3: CASSQEGFQGSPGNTIYF
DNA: TGCGCCAGCAGCCAAGAGGGGTTTCAGGGGTCCCCTGGAAACACCATATATTTT

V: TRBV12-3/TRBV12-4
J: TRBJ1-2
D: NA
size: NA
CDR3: CASTPGGGNGYTF
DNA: TGTGCCAGCACCCCGGGGGGGGGAAATGGCTACACCTTC

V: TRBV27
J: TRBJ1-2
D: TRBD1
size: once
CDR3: CASSTIRDREINYGYTF
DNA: TGTGCCAGCAGTACAATCCGGGACAGAGAAATTAACTATGGCTACACCTTC

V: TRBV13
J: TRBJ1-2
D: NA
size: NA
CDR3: CASSRGVGDGYTF
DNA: TGTGCCAGCAGTCGGGGGGTAGGGGATGGCTACACCTTC

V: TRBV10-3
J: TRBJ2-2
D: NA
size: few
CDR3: CAISEIRGSGELFF
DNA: TGTGCCATCAGTGAGATCCGGGGGTCCGGGGAGCTGTTTTTT

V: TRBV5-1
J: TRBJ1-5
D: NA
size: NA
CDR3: CASSIQGLSNQPQHF
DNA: TGCGCCAGCAGTATTCAGGGTCTTAGCAATCAGCCCCAGCATTTT

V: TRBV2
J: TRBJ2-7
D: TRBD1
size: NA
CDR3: CASRGTEPYEQYF
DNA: TGTGCCAGCAGGGGGACAGAACCCTACGAGCAGTACTTC

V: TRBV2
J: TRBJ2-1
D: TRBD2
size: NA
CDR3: CASSEARGGRNEQFF
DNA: TGTGCCAGCAGTGAGGCGCGGGGGGGCCGAAATGAGCAGTTCTTC

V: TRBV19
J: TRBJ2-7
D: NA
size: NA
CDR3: CASSGGSGPYEQYF
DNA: TGTGCCAGTAGTGGGGGCTCAGGTCCCTACGAGCAGTACTTC

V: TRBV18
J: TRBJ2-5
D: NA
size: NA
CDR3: CASSPSGGTQETQYF
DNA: TGTGCCAGCTCACCGTCTGGAGGGACCCAAGAGACCCAGTACTTC

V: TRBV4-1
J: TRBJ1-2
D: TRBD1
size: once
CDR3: CASSHLNRGGYTF
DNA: TGCGCCAGCAGCCACTTGAACAGGGGCGGCTACACCTTC

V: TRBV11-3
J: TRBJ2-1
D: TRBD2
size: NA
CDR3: CASSSGLAGNEQFF
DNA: TGTGCCAGCAGCTCAGGGCTAGCGGGCAATGAGCAGTTCTTC

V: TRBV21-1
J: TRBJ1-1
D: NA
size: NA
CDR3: CASSKRPGQGLVNTEAFF
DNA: TGTGCCAGCAGCAAAAGGCCTGGACAGGGTCTGGTGAACACTGAAGCTTTCTTT

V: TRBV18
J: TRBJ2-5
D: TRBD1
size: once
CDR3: CASSPTGGEETQYF
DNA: TGTGCCAGCTCTCCCACAGGGGGCGAAGAGACCCAGTACTTC

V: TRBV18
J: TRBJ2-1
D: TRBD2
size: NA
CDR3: CASSPVAGYNEQFF
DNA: TGTGCCAGCTCACCAGTAGCGGGGTACAATGAGCAGTTCTTC

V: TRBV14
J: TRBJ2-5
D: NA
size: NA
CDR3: CASSQLQSAGETQYF
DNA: TGTGCCAGCAGCCAATTACAATCGGCGGGGGAGACCCAGTACTTC

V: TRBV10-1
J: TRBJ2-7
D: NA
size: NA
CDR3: CASSKGSGEQYF
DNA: TGCGCCAGCAGTAAAGGCAGCGGCGAGCAGTACTTC

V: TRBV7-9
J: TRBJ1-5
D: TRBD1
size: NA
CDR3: CASSAQGAGQPQHF
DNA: TGTGCCAGCAGCGCGCAGGGGGCAGGTCAGCCCCAGCATTTT

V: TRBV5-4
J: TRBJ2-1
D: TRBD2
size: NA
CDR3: CASSHGLTSGGLGEQFF
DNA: TGTGCCAGCAGCCACGGCTTGACTAGCGGGGGGTTAGGTGAGCAGTTCTTC

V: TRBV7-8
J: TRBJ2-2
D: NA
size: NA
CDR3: CASTPSGGNGIGELFF
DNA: TGTGCCAGCACCCCGTCCGGAGGAAACGGCATCGGGGAGCTGTTTTTT

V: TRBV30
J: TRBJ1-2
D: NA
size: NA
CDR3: CAWSGQFRGGYTF
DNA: TGTGCCTGGTCAGGACAGTTCCGGGGAGGCTACACCTTC

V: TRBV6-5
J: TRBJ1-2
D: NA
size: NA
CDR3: CASTFGVYYGYTF
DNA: TGTGCCAGCACCTTCGGGGTATACTATGGCTACACCTTC

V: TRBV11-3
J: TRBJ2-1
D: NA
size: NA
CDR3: CASSLGGSSDEQFF
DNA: TGTGCCAGCAGCTTAGGAGGGTCCTCAGATGAGCAGTTCTTC

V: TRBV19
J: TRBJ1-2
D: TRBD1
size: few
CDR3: CASSWGQGHGYTF
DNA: TGTGCCAGTAGTTGGGGACAGGGCCATGGCTACACCTTC

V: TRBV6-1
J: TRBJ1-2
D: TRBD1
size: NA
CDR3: CASSEISGGEGYTF
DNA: TGTGCCAGCAGTGAAATCTCAGGGGGCGAGGGCTACACCTTC